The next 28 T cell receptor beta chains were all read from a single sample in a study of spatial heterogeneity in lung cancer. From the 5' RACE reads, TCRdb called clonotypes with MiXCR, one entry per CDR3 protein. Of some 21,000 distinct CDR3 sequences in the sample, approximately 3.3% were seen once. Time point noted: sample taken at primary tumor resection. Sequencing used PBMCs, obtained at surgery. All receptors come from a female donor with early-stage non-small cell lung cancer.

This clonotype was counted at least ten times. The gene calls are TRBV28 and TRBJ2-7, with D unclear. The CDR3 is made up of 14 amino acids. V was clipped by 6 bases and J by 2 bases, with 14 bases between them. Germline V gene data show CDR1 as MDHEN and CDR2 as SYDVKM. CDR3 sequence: CASSHGSGPYEQYF. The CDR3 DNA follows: TGTGCCAGCAGCCATGGGTCAGGACCCTACGAGCAGTACTTC.

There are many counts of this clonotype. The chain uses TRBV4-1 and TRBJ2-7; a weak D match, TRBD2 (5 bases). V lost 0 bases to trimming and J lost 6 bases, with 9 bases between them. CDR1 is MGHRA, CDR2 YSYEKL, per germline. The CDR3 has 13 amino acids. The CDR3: CASSQDLEGEQYF. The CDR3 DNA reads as TGCGCCAGCAGCCAAGATTTAGAGGGCGAGCAGTACTTC.

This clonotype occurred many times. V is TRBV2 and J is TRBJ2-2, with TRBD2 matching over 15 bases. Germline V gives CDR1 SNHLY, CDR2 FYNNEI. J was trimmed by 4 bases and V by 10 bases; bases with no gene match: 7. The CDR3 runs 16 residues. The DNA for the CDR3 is TGTGCCACCAGGGGGACTAGCGGGAGGAGCACCGGGGAGCTGTTTTTT. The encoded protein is CATRGTSGRSTGELFF.

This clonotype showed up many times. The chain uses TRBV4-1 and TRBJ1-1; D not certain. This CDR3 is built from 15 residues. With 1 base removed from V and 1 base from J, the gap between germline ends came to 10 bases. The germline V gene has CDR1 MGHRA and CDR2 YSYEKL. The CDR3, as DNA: TGCGCCAGCAGCCAAGCCAGGCACTCGAACACTGAAGCTTTCTTT. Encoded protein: CASSQARHSNTEAFF.

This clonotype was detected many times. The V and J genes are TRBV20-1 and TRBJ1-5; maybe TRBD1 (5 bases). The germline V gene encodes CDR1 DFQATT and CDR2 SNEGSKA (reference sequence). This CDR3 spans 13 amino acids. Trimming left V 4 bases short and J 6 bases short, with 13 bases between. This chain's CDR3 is CSATTGDGQPQHF. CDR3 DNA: TGCAGTGCTACTACCGGGGACGGTCAGCCCCAGCATTTT.

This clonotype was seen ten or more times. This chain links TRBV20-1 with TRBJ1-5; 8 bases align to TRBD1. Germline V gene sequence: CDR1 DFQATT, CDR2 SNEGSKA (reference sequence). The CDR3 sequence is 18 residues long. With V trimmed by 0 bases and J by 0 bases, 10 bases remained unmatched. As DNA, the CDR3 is TGCAGTGCTAGAGATCCCGGGACAGGCGATTATAGCAATCAGCCCCAGCATTTT. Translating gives CSARDPGTGDYSNQPQHF.

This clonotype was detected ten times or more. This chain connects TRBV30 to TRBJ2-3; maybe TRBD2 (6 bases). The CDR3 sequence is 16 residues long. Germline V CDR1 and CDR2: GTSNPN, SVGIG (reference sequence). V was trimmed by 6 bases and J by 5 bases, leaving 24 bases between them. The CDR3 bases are TGTGCCTGTTCCCTGTGGCTCGGGGGAGTTAAAGATACGCAGTATTTT. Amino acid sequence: CACSLWLGGVKDTQYF.

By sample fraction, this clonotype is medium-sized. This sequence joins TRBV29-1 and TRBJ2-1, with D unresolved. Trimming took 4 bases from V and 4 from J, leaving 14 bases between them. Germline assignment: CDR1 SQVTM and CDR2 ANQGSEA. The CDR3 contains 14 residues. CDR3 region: CSVVIRNSYNEQFF. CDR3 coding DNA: TGCAGCGTTGTAATCAGGAATTCTTACAATGAGCAGTTCTTC.

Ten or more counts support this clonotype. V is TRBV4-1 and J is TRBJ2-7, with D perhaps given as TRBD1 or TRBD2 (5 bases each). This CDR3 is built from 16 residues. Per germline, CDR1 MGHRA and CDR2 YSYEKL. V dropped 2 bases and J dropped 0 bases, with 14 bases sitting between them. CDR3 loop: CASSQRGRADSYEQYF. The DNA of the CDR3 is TGCGCCAGCAGCCAAAGGGGCAGAGCGGACTCCTACGAGCAGTACTTC.

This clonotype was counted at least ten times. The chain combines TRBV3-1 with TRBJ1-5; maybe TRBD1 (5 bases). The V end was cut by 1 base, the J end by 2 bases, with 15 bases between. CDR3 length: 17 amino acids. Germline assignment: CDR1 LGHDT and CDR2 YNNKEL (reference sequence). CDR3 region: CASSQGGTIGGNQPQHF. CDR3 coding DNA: TGTGCCAGCAGCCAAGGCGGCACTATAGGGGGCAATCAGCCCCAGCATTTT.

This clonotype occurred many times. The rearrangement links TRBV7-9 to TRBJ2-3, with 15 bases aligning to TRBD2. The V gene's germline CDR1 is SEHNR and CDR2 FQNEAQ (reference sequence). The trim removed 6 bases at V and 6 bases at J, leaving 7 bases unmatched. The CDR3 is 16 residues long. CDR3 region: CASRRTSGRELDTQYF. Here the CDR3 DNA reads TGTGCCAGCAGGCGGACTAGCGGGAGGGAGTTGGATACGCAGTATTTT.

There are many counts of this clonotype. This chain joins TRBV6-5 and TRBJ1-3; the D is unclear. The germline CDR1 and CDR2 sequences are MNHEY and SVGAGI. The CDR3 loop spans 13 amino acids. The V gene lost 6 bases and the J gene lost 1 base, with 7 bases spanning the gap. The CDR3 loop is CASSVASGNTIYF. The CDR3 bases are TGTGCCAGCAGCGTCGCTTCTGGAAACACCATATATTTT.

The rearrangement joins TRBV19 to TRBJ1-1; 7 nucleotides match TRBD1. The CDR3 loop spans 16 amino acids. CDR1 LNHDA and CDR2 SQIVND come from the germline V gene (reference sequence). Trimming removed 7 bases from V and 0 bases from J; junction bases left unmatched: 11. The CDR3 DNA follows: TGTGCCAGTACTCCTACCGGGACAGCAATGAACACTGAAGCTTTCTTT. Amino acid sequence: CASTPTGTAMNTEAFF.

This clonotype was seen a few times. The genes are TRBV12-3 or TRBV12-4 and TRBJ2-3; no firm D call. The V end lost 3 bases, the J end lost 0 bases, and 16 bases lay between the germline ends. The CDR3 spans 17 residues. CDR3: CASSLVGFDRSTDTQYF. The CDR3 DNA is TGTGCCAGCAGTTTGGTGGGTTTTGACCGAAGCACAGATACGCAGTATTTT.

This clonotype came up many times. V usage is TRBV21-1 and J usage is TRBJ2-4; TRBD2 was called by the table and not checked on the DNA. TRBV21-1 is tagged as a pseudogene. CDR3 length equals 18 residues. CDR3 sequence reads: CASSNFGGFLVGKNIQYF. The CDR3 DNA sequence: TGTGCCAGCAGCAATTTCGGAGGGTTCTTAGTCGGCAAAAACATTCAGTACTTC.

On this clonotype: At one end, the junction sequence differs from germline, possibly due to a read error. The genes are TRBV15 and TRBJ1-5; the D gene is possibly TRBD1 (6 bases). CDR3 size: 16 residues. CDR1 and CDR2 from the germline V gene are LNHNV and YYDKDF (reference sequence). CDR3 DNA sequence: TGTGCCACCAGCAGAAAGAAGGGGGATAGCAATCAGTCCCAGCATTTT. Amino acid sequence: CATSRKKGDSNQSQHF. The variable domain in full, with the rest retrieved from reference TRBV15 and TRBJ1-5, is DAMVIQNPRYQVTQFGKPVTLSCSQTLNHNVMYWYQQKSSQAPKLLFHYYDKDFNNEADTPDNFQSRRPNTSFCFLDIRSPGLGDTAMYLCATSRKKGDSNQSQHFGDGTRLSIL.

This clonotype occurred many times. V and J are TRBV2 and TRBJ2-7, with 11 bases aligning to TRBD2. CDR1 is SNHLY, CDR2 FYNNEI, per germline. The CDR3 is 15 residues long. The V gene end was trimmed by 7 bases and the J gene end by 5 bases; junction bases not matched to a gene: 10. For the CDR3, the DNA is TGTGCCAGCACAACCTTCGGGACTAGCGGCGACGAGCAGTACTTC. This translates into CASTTFGTSGDEQYF.

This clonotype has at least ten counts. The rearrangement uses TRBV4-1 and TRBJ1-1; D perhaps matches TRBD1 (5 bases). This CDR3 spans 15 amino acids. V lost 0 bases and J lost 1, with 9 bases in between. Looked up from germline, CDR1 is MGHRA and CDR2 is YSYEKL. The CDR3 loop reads CASSQDPGGNTEAFF. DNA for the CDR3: TGCGCCAGCAGCCAAGATCCGGGGGGGAACACTGAAGCTTTCTTT.

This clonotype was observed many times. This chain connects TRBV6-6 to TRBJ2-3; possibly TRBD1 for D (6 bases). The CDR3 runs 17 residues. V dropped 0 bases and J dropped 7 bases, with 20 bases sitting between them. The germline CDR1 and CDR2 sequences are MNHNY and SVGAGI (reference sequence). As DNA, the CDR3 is TGTGCCAGCAGTTACTCGGGTCGTCTGGGGGCACAGAATACGCAGTATTTT. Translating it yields CASSYSGRLGAQNTQYF.

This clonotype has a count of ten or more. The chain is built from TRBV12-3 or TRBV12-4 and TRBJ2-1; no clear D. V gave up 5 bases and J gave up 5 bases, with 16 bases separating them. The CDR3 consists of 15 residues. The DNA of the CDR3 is TGTGCCAGCAGTCTTATCCGGGCTGCCGACAATGAGCAGTTCTTC. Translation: CASSLIRAADNEQFF.

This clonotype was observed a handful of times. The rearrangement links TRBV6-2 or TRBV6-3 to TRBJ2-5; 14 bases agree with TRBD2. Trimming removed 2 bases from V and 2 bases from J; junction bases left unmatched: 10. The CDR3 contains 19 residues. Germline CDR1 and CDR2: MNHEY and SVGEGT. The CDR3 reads CASSYARTSGRSWQETQYF. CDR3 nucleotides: TGTGCCAGCAGTTACGCTCGGACTAGCGGGAGGAGTTGGCAAGAGACCCAGTACTTC.

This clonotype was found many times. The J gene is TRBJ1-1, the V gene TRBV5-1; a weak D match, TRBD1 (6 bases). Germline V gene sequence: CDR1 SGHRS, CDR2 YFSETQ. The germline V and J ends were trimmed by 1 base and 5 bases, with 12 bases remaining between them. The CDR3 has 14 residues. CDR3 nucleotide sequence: TGCGCCAGCAGCTTGTTCAGGGGTGGGACTGAAGCTTTCTTT. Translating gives CASSLFRGGTEAFF.

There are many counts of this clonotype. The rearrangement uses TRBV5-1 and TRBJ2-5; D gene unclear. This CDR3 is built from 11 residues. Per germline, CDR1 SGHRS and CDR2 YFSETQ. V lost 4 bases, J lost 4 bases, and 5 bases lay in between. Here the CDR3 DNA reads TGCGCCAGCAGCGGGGTAGAGACCCAGTACTTC. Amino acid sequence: CASSGVETQYF.

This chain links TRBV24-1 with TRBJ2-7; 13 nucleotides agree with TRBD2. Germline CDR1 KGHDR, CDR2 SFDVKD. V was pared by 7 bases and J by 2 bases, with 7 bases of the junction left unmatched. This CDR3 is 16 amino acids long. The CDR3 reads CATRLATSGRAYEQYF. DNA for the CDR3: TGTGCCACCAGGCTCGCCACTAGCGGGAGGGCCTACGAGCAGTACTTC.

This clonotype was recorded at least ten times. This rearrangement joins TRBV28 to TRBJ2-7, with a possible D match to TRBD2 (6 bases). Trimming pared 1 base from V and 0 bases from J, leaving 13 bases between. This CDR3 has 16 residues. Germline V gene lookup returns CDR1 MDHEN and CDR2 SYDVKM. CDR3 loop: CASSLFGAGLSYEQYF. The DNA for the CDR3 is TGTGCCAGCAGTTTATTTGGTGCGGGACTCTCCTACGAGCAGTACTTC. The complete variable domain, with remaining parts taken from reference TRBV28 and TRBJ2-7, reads DVKVTQSSRYLVKRTGEKVFLECVQDMDHENMFWYRQDPGLGLRLIYFSYDVKMKEKGDIPEGYSVSREKKERFSLILESASTNQTSMYLCASSLFGAGLSYEQYFGPGTRLTVT.

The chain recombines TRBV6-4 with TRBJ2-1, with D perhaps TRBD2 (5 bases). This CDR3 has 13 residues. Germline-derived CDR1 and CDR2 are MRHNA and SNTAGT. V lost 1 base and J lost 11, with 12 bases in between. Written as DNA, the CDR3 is TGTGCCAGCAGTGACTGGGAGACCCAACAGCAGTTCTTC. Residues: CASSDWETQQQFF.

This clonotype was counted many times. In DNA form, the CDR3 reads TGTGCCAGCAGCTTAGCGCTCGGGAAGGGCCCCGGGGAGCTGTTTTTT. Translated, it gives CASSLALGKGPGELFF. This chain links TRBV7-9 with TRBJ2-2; TRBD2 might be the D (5 bases). CDR3 size: 16 residues. V lost 0 bases and J 6 bases, leaving 14 bases between the germline ends. Germline lookup yields CDR1 SEHNR and CDR2 FQNEAQ (reference sequence).

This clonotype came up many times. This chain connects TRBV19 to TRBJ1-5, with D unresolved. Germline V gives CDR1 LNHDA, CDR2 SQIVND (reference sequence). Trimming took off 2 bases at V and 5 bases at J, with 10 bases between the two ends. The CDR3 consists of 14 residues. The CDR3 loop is CASSIRGWDQPQHF. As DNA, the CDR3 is TGTGCCAGTAGTATAAGAGGTTGGGATCAGCCCCAGCATTTT.